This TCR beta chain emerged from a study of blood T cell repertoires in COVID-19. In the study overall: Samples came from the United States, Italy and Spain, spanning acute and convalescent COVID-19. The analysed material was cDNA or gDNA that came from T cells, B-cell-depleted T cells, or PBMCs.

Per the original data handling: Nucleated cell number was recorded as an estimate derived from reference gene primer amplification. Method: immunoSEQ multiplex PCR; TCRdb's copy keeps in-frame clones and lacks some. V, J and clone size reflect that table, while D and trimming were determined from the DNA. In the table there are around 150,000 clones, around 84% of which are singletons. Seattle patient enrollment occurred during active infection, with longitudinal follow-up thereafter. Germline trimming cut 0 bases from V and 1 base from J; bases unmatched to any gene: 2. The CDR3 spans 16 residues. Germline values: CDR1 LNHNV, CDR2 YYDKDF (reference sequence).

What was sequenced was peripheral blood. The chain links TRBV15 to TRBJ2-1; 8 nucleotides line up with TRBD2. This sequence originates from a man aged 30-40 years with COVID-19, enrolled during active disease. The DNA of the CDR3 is TGTGCCACCAGCAGAGAACCGGGAGGGTCCTACAATGAGCAGTTCTTC. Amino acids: CATSREPGGSYNEQFF.